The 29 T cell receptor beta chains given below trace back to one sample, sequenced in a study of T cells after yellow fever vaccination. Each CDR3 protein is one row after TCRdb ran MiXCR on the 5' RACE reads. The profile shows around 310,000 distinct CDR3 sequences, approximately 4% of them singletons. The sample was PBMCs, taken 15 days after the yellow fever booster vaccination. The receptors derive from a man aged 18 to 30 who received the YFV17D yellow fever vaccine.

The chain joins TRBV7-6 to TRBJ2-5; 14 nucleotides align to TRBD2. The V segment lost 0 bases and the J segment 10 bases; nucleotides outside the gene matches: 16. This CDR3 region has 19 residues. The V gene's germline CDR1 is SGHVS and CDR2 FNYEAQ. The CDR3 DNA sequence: TGTGCCAGCAGCTTAGCACTTGATGGGGGACTAGCGGGGGTTTGGATCCAGTACTTC. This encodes CASSLALDGGLAGVWIQYF.

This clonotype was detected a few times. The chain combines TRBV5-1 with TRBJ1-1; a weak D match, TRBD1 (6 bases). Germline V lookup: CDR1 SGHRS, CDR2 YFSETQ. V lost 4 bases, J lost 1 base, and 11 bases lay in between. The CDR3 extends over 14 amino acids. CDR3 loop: CASSPQGPNTEAFF. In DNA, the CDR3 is TGCGCCAGCAGCCCACAGGGACCGAACACTGAAGCTTTCTTT. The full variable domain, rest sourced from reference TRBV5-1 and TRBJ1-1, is KAGVTQTPRYLIKTRGQQVTLSCSPISGHRSVSWYQQTPGQGLQFLFEYFSETQRNKGNFPGRFSGRQFSNSRSEMNVSTLELGDSALYLCASSPQGPNTEAFFGQGTRLTVV.

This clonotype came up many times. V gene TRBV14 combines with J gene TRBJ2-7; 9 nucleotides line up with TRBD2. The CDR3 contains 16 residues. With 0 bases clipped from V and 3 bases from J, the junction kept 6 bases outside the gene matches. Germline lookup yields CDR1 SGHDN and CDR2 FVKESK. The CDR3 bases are TGTGCCAGCAGCCAAGAGAAGCGGGGGGAACGCTACGAGCAGTACGTC. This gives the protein CASSQEKRGERYEQYV.

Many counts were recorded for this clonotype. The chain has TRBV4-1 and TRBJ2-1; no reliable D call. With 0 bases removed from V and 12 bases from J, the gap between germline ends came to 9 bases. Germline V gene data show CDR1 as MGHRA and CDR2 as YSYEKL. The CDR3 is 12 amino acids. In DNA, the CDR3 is TGCGCCAGCAGCCAAGATGGGAAGGCGCAGTTCTTC. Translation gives CASSQDGKAQFF.

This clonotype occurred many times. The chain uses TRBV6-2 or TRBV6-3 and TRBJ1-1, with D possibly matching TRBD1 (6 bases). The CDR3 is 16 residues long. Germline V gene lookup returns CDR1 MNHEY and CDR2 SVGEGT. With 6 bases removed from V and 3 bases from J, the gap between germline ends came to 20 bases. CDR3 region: CASSIATGRRDTEAFF. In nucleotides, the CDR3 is TGTGCCAGCAGCATCGCTACAGGGAGACGGGACACTGAAGCTTTCTTT.

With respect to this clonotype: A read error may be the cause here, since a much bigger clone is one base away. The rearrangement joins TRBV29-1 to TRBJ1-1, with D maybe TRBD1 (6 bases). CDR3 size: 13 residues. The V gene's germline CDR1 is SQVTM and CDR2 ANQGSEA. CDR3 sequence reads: CSVQGQLNTVAFF. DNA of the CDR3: TGCAGCGTCCAAGGACAGTTGAACACTGTAGCTTTCTTT.

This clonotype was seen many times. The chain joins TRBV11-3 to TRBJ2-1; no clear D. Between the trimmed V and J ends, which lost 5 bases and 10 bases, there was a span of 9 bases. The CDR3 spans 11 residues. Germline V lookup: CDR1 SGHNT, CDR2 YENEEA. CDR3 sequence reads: CASSPPGEQFF. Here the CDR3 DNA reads TGTGCCAGCAGCCCTCCCGGGGAGCAGTTCTTC.

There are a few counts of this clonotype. This chain's CDR3 is CASSQEAAGNTEAFF. CDR3 nucleotides: TGTGCCAGCAGCCAAGAGGCGGCAGGCAACACTGAAGCTTTCTTT. The chain joins TRBV3-1 to TRBJ1-1; D gene uncertain. Germline loops: CDR1 LGHDT, CDR2 YNNKEL (reference sequence). This CDR3 comprises 15 residues. Trimming cost V 0 bases and J 2 bases, with 10 bases left between them.

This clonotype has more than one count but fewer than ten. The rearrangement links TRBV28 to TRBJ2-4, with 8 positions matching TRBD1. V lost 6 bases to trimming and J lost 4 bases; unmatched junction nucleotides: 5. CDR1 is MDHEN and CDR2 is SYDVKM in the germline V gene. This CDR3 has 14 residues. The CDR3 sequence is CASSYGTGKNIQYF. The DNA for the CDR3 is TGTGCCAGCAGCTATGGGACAGGAAAAAACATTCAGTACTTC.

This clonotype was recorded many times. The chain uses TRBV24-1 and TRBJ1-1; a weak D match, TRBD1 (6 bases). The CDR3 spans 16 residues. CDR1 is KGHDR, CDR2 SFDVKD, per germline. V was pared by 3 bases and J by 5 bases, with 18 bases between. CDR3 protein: CATSDRDTGDGTEAFF. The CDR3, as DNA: TGTGCCACCAGTGATCGGGACACCGGTGATGGAACTGAAGCTTTCTTT.

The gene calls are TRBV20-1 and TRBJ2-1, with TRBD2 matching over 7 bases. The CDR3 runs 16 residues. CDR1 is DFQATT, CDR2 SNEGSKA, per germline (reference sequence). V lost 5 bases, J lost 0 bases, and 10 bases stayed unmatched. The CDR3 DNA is TGCAGTGCTTCACATTTAGCGGGCCTCTCCTACAATGAGCAGTTCTTC. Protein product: CSASHLAGLSYNEQFF.

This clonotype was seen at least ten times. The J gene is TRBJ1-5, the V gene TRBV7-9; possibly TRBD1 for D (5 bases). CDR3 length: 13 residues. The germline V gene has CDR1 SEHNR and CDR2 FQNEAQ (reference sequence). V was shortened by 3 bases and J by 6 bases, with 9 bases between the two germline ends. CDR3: CASSFEGPQPQHF. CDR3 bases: TGTGCCAGCAGCTTCGAGGGGCCTCAGCCCCAGCATTTT. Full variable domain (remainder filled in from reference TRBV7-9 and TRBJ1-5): DTGVSQNPRHKITKRGQNVTFRCDPISEHNRLYWYRQTLGQGPEFLTYFQNEAQLEKSRLLSDRFSAERPKGSFSTLEIQRTEQGDSAMYLCASSFEGPQPQHFGDGTRLSIL.

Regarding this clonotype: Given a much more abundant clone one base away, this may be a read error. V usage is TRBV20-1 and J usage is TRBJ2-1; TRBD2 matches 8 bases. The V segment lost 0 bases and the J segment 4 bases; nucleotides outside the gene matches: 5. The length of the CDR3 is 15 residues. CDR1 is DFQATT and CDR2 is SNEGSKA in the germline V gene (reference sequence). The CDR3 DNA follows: TGCAGTGCTAGAGATCAGCGGGGGACATACAATGAGCAGTTCTTC. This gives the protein CSARDQRGTYNEQFF.

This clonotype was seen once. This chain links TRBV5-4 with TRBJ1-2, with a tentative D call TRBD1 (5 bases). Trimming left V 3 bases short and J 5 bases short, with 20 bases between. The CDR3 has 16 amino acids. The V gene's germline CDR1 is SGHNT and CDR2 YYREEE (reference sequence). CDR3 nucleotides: TGTGCCAGCAGCTACAGGCTGGAAAGAGGGGAGTATGGCTACACCTTC. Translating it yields CASSYRLERGEYGYTF.

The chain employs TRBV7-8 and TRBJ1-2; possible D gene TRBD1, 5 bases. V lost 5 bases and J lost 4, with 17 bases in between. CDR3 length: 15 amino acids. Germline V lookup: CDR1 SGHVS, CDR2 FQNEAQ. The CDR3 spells CASSTQRGIRYGYTF. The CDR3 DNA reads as TGTGCCAGCAGCACCCAAAGGGGTATCCGCTATGGCTACACCTTC.

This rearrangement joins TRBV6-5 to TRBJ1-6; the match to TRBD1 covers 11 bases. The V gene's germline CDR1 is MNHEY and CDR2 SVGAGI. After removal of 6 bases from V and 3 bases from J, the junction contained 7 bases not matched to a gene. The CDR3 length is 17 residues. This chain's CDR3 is CASSHRGTGGYNSPLHF. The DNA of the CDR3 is TGTGCCAGCAGCCACCGGGGGACAGGGGGCTATAATTCACCCCTCCACTTT.

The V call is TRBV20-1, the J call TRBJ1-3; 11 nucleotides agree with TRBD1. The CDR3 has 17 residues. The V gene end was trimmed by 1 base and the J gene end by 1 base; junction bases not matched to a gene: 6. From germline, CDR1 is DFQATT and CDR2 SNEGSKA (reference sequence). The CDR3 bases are TGCAGTGCTAGAGGAAACCGGGACAGGGGGTCTGGAAACACCATATATTTT. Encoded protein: CSARGNRDRGSGNTIYF.

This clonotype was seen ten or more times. The CDR3, as DNA: TGCGCCAGCAGCTTGGCGGGGCGGGACTTCGAGGAGCAGTACTTC. Encoded protein: CASSLAGRDFEEQYF. This chain joins TRBV5-1 and TRBJ2-7; TRBD2 is a possible D gene (6 bases). CDR1 is SGHRS, CDR2 YFSETQ, per germline. The V and J ends lost 0 bases and 7 bases respectively, with 17 bases between them. The CDR3 has 15 residues.

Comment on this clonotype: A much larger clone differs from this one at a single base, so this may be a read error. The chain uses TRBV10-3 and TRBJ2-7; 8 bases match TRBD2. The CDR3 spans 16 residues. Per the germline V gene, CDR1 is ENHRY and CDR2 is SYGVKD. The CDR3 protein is CAISESTSGGLYEQNF. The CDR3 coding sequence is TGTGCCATCAGTGAGTCAACTAGCGGTGGGCTCTACGAGCAGAACTTC.

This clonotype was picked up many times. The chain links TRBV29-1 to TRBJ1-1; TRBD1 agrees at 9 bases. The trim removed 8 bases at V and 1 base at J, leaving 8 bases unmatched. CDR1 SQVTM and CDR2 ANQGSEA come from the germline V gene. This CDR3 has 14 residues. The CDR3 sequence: CSTIQGAENTEAFF. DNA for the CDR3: TGCAGCACCATACAGGGGGCCGAGAACACTGAAGCTTTCTTT.

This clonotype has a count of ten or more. This chain's CDR3 is CASSFAPGTSEFSGELFF. In DNA form, the CDR3 reads TGTGCCAGCAGTTTTGCCCCCGGGACTAGCGAATTCTCCGGGGAGCTGTTTTTT. The gene calls are TRBV12-3 or TRBV12-4 and TRBJ2-2; 10 nucleotides align to TRBD2. There are 18 residues in the CDR3. V lost 3 bases and J lost 6; bases outside the gene matches: 13.

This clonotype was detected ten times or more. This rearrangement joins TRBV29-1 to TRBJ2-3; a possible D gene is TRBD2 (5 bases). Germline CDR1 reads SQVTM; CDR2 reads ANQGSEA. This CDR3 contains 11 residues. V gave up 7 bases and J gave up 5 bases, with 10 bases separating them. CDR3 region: CSGLSGDTQYF. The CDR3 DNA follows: TGCAGCGGACTATCAGGAGATACGCAGTATTTT.

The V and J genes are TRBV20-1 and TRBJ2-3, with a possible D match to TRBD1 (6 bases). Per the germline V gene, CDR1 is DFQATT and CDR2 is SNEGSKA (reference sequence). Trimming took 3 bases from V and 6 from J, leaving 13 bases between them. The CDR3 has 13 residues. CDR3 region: CSARGRQGDTQYF. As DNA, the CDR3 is TGCAGTGCTAGGGGACGTCAGGGGGATACGCAGTATTTT.

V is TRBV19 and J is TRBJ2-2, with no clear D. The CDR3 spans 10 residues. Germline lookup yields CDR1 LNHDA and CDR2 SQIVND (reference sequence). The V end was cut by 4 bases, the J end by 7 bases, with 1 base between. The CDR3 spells CASSNGELFF. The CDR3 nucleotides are TGTGCCAGTAGTAACGGGGAGCTGTTTTTT. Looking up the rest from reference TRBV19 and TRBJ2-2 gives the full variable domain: DGGITQSPKYLFRKEGQNVTLSCEQNLNHDAMYWYRQDPGQGLRLIYYSQIVNDFQKGDIAEGYSVSREKKESFPLTVTSAQKNPTAFYLCASSNGELFFGEGSRLTVL.

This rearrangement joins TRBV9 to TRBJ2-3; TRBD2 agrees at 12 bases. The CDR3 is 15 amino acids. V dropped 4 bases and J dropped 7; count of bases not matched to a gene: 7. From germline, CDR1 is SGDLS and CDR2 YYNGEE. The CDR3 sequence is CASSTLAGGLNTQYF. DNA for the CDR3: TGTGCCAGCAGCACCCTAGCGGGGGGGCTTAATACGCAGTATTTT.

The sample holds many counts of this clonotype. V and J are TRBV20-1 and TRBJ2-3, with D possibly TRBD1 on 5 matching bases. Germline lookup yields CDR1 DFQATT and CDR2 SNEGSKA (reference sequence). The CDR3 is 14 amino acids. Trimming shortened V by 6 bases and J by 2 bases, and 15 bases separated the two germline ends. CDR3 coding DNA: TGCAGTGCCCCTAGACAGAGCTCCACAGATACGCAGTATTTT. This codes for CSAPRQSSTDTQYF.

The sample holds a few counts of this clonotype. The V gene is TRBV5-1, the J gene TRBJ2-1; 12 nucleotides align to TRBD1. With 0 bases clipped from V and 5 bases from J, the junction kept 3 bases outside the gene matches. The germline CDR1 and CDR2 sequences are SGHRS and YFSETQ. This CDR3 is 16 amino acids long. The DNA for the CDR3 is TGCGCCAGCAGCTTGGGGGACAGGGGGCTAGACAATGAGCAGTTCTTC. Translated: CASSLGDRGLDNEQFF.

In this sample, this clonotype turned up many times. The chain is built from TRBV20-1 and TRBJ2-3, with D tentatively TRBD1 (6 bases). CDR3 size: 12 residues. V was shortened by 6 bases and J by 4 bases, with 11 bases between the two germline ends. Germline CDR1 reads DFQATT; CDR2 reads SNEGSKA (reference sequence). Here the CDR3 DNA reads TGCAGTGCAAGCACAGGGCCAGATACGCAGTATTTT. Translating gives CSASTGPDTQYF.

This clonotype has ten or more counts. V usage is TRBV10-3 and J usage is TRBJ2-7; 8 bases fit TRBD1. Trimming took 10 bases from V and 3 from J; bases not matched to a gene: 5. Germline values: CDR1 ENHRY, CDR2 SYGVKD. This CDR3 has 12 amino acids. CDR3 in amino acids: CASATGGYEQYV. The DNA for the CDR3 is TGTGCCAGCGCCACAGGGGGCTACGAGCAGTACGTC.